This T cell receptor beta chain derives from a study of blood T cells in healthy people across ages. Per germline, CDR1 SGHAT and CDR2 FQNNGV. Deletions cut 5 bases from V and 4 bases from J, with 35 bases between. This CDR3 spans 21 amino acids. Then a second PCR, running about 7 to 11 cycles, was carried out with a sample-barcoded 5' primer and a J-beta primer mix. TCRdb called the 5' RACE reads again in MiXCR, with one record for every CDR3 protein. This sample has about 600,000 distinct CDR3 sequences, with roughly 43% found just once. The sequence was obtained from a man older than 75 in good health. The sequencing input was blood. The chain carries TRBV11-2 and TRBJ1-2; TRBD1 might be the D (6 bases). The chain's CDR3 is CASSQRYSRYPKTGQFYGYTF. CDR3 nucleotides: TGTGCCAGCAGCCAACGTTATTCGAGGTACCCTAAGACCGGACAGTTCTATGGCTACACCTTC.